The 6 T cell receptor beta chains below come from one sample, sequenced in a study of OX40 agonist ivuxolimab in advanced cancers. Data came from immunoSEQ multiplex PCR; TCRdb stores just in-frame clones and leaves some out. The sample yields more than 65,000 clones, about 88% seen once. Sequences were derived from CD4+ or CD8+ T cells sorted from blood, sampled in a trial of the OX40 agonist ivuxolimab. These receptor sequences come from an adult with an advanced solid tumor such as melanoma, head and neck, liver or kidney cancer.

Turning to this clone: This sample includes further DNA sequences coding for the same CDR3. The V and J genes are TRBV6-6 and TRBJ1-5; D is perhaps TRBD1 (5 bases). There are 15 residues in the CDR3. CDR1 is MNHNY and CDR2 is SVGAGI in the germline V gene (reference sequence). The V end was cut by 2 bases, the J end by 0 bases, with 8 bases between. The chain's CDR3 is CASSYGGYSNQPQHF. As DNA, the CDR3 is TGTGCCAGCAGTTACGGGGGGTATAGCAATCAGCCCCAGCATTTT.

Here the CDR3 reads CASSSGFGRANEQFF. CDR3 DNA: TGTGCCAGCAGCTCCGGGTTCGGGAGGGCCAATGAGCAGTTCTTC. The V call is TRBV7-3, the J call TRBJ2-1, with 8 bases that match TRBD2. The CDR3 is 15 residues long. V lost 4 bases to trimming and J lost 6 bases; unmatched junction nucleotides: 8. In germline, CDR1 is SGHTA, CDR2 FQGTGA.

The rearrangement uses TRBV4-1 and TRBJ2-7; no clear D. The germline CDR1 and CDR2 sequences are MGHRA and YSYEKL. Deletions cut 0 bases from V and 5 bases from J, with 11 bases between. The CDR3 runs 14 residues. CDR3 in DNA: TGCGCCAGCAGCCAAGATCAACCCCCCCACGAGCAGTACTTC. This sequence encodes CASSQDQPPHEQYF.

This clone was counted once. CDR3 amino acids: CASESGANVLTF. CDR3 bases: TGTGCCAGCGAGTCTGGGGCCAACGTCCTGACTTTC. The chain recombines TRBV18 with TRBJ2-6, with D hard to call. This CDR3 is 12 amino acids long. Between the trimmed V and J ends, which lost 8 bases and 1 base, there was a span of 3 bases. Germline values: CDR1 KGHSH, CDR2 LQKENI.

CDR3 DNA: TGCGCCAGCAGCCAAGAAGCAGGGTTCAATCAGCCCCAGCATTTT. This translates into CASSQEAGFNQPQHF. The rearrangement links TRBV4-3 to TRBJ1-5; tentative D call: TRBD1 (5 bases). Germline assignment: CDR1 LGHNA and CDR2 YSLEER. This CDR3 is built from 15 residues. Trimming cost V 0 bases and J 3 bases, with 9 bases left between them.

The chain joins TRBV5-1 to TRBJ1-3, with D tentatively TRBD1 (6 bases). The CDR3 covers 16 residues. V was cut by 3 bases and J by 1 base, with 14 bases left in between. Germline V lookup: CDR1 SGHRS, CDR2 YFSETQ. CDR3 protein: CASSSAPQGSGNTIYF. DNA for the CDR3: TGCGCCAGCAGCTCCGCCCCACAGGGATCTGGAAACACCATATATTTT.